Listed below are T cell receptor beta chains from one sample, sequenced in a study of CXCR3-negative and CXCR3-positive naive CD8 T cells. TCRdb processed the 5' RACE reads again and assigns one entry to each CDR3 protein, with no DNA. Reported are under 70,000 distinct CDR3 sequences; the ten largest clones contain around 5%. The source material was naive CXCR3+ CD8+ T cells from blood. The receptor source for this set is a human donor in good health. Some clones in this sample may be carry-over from other donors' samples. The CDR3 runs from the conserved cysteine through the conserved F or W.

length	V	J	CDR3
16	TRBV4-2	TRBJ2-1	CASSQDWSSGGNEQFF
12	TRBV12-3/TRBV12-4	TRBJ2-1	CASRGRDNEQFF
15	TRBV20-1	TRBJ2-1	CSASLSLAAYNEQFF
15	TRBV15	TRBJ2-5	CATSRGWEIGETQYF
13	TRBV13	TRBJ1-2	CASSLAGTYGYTF
16	TRBV4-1	TRBJ1-3	CASSPSDGNPGNTIYF
13	TRBV6-2/TRBV6-3	TRBJ2-5	CASIADFQETQYF
15	TRBV14	TRBJ2-1	CASSQDTQGVNEQFF
12	TRBV12-3/TRBV12-4	TRBJ2-7	CASRPDSYEQYF
15	TRBV5-1	TRBJ1-1	CASSIRQGADTEAFF
14	TRBV28	TRBJ1-2	CASRRDRDRYGYTF
14	TRBV6-5	TRBJ2-6	CASRAGAGANVLTF
15	TRBV4-1	TRBJ2-3	CASSRTPRSTDTQYF
15	TRBV11-2	TRBJ2-3	CASSLSLEETDTQYF
13	TRBV6-6	TRBJ2-3	CASSPNYSDTQYF
15	TRBV27	TRBJ2-3	CASSLHREDTDTQYF
14	TRBV11-3	TRBJ2-5	CASSLAGAEETQYF
16	TRBV29-1	TRBJ2-3	CSVDARLAGESDTQYF
13	TRBV13	TRBJ1-2	CASSRWTAGGYTF
15	TRBV13	TRBJ2-2	CASSEGQFDTGELFF
13	TRBV7-2	TRBJ2-7	CASSLAQYHEQYF
13	TRBV13	TRBJ2-7	CASESSGSYEQYF
13	TRBV6-5	TRBJ2-6	CASIGSGANVLTF
14	TRBV5-1	TRBJ2-1	CASSLAQGDGEQFF
17	TRBV28	TRBJ2-6	CASSYSTGSDGANVLTF
12	TRBV6-5	TRBJ1-4	CASSLRGEKLFF
13	TRBV29-1	TRBJ2-7	CSVDAGGLYEQYF